This T cell receptor (beta chain) originates from a study of T cells in Graves' hyperthyroidism and ophthalmopathy. General study points: Expanded thyroid clonotypes (above 0.001) were mostly also found in blood.

A note on this clonotype: Its specificity is not known.

Researchers amplified the TCR beta CDR3 regions from RNA transcripts. A first-round RT-PCR of the TCR CDR3 used the HTBI primer set. TCRdb redid the calling of the multiplex PCR reads with MiXCR, one entry per CDR3 protein. The sample yields fewer than 650,000 distinct CDR3 sequences, approximately 14% seen once. CDR3 length equals 15 residues. Germline assignment: CDR1 KGHSH and CDR2 LQKENI. V was clipped by 6 bases and J by 2 bases; unmatched bases: 6. Patients with uncontrolled infections, other autoimmune diseases, pregnancy or lactation were excluded. This receptor was obtained from a woman aged 40-49 years with Graves' hyperthyroidism. The sample taken for sequencing was blood. V gene TRBV18 combines with J gene TRBJ2-3, with TRBD2 matching 9 bases. CDR3 amino acids: CASSPAGGLTDTQYF. CDR3 coding DNA: TGTGCCAGCTCCCCTGCGGGGGGGCTCACAGATACGCAGTATTTT. Full variable domain (remainder filled in from reference TRBV18 and TRBJ2-3): NAGVMQNPRHLVRRRGQEARLRCSPMKGHSHVYWYRQLPEEGLKFMVYLQKENIIDESGMPKERFSAEFPKEGPSILRIQQVVRGDSAAYFCASSPAGGLTDTQYFGPGTRLTVL.